These 2 T cell receptor beta chains share one sample of origin, sequenced in a study of blood T cell repertoires in COVID-19. Libraries were prepared by immunoSEQ multiplex PCR; TCRdb keeps only in-frame clonotypes and omits some of them. The sample holds over 200,000 clones, more than 70% seen once. The specimen sequenced was peripheral blood. Source of these receptors: a woman in her 40s who had recovered from COVID-19.

The V call is TRBV11-3, the J call TRBJ2-5; TRBD1 might be the D (8 bases). The germline CDR1 and CDR2 sequences are SGHNT and YENEEA. This CDR3 contains 15 residues. V was pared by 5 bases and J by 7 bases, with 20 bases between. The CDR3 DNA follows: TGTGCCAGCAGCCCCGGACAGGGAGGGGAGTGGACCCAGTACTTC. Translated: CASSPGQGGEWTQYF.

This rearrangement joins TRBV7-2 to TRBJ2-7; D might be TRBD2 (7 bases). Germline lookup yields CDR1 SGHTA and CDR2 FQGNSA. Trimming stripped 5 bases from V and 4 bases from J, with 21 bases between. This CDR3 contains 16 residues. CDR3: CASSPGLGGPSYEQYV. As DNA, the CDR3 is TGTGCCAGCAGCCCCGGACTAGGGGGACCGTCATACGAGCAGTACGTC.